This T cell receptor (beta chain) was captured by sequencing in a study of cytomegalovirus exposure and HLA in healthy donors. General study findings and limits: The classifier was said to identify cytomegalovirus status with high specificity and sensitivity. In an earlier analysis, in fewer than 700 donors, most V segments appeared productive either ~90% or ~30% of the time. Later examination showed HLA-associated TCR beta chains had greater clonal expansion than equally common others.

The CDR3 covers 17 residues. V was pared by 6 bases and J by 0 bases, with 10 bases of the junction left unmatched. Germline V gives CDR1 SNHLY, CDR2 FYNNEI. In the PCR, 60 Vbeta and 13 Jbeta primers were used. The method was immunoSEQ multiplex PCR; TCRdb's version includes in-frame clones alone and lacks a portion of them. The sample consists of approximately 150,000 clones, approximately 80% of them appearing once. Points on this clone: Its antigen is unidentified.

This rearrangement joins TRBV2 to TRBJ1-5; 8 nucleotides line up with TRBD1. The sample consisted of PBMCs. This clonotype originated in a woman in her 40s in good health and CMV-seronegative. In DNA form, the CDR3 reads TGTGCCAGCAGGTCGACGGGACAGGCATATAGCAATCAGCCCCAGCATTTT. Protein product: CASRSTGQAYSNQPQHF.